This T cell receptor (beta chain) is from a study of T cell clonotyping in hematopoietic cell transplantation. Notes on the study in general: Pathologically expanded recipient clonotypes increased progressively from day 30 to day 180 as diversity fell.

V lost 2 bases and J 5 bases, leaving 7 bases between the germline ends. This CDR3 spans 12 amino acids. CDR1 and CDR2 (germline): SQVTM, ANQGSEA. TCRdb keeps only in-frame clones here, not all; method: immunoSEQ multiplex PCR. The top ten clones hold over 1.5% of a sample with 30,000 to 45,000 clones, over 75% of them seen once. Worth noting for this clone: What it binds is not known.

V gene TRBV29-1 combines with J gene TRBJ2-1; D is possibly TRBD1 (5 bases). Sequencing input: peripheral blood mononuclear cells. The TCR sequence derives from a woman between 40 and 50 years old in good health. Some clones in this sample may be carry-over from other donors' samples. This CDR3 reads CSVELRDNEQFF. The CDR3 coding sequence is TGCAGCGTTGAACTCAGGGACAATGAGCAGTTCTTC.